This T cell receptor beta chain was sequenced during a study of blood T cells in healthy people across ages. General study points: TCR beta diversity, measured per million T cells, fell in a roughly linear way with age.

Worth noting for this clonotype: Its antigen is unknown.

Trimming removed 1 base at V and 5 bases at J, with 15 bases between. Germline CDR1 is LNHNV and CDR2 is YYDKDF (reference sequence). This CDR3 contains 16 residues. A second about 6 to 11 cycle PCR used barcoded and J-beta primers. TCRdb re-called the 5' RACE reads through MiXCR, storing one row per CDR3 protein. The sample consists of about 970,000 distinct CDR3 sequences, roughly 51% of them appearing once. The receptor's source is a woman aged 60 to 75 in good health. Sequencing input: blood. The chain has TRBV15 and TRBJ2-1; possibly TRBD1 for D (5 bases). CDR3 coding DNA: TGTGCCACCAGCAGAGTCAGGGCGGCACTTAACAATGAGCAGTTCTTC. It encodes CATSRVRAALNNEQFF.